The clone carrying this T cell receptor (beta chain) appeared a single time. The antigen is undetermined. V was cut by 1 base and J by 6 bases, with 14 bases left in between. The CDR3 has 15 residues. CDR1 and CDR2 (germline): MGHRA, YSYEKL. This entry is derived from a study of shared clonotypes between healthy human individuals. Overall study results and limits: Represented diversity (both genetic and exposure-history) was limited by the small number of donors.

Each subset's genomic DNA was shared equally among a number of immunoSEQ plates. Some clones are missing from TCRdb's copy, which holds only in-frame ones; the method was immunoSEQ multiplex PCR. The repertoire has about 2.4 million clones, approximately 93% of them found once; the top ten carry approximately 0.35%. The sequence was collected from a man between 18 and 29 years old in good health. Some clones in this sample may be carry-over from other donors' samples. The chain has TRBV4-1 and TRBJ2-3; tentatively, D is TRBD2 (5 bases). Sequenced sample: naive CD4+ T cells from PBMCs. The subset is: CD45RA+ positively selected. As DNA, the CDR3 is TGCGCCAGCAGCCAAGGCGGGCTCGGCGTTGATACGCAGTATTTT. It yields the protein CASSQGGLGVDTQYF.